The sequence of this T cell receptor beta chain was determined in a study of CD8 T cells in ankylosing spondylitis. Study outcomes and limitations: A TCR beta motif made of fewer than 10 highly homologous variants seemed typical of ankylosing spondylitis blood. Some of these motif variants have turned up before, in reports on reactive arthritis synovial fluid and blood.

The germline V gene encodes CDR1 SGHTA and CDR2 FQGTGA. This CDR3 has 13 amino acids. V was shortened by 5 bases and J by 4 bases, with 11 bases between the two germline ends. In this sample, this clonotype turned up many times. The antigen is undetermined. Scientists made TCR beta libraries using quantitative 5'-RACE with molecular barcodes. One entry per CDR3 protein, called by TCRdb with MiXCR from the 5' RACE reads. Counted here are roughly 240,000 distinct CDR3 sequences, 8.2% occurring once; the ten biggest clones make up 4% to 5%. The sequence was collected from a female donor with ankylosing spondylitis or in good health (not recorded which). The chain combines TRBV7-3 with TRBJ1-1; D gene unclear. Sequencing used blood, either unsorted or a sorted T cell fraction (not recorded which). The DNA of the CDR3 is TGTGCCAGCAGCCCCCTCCCAGGCACTGAAGCTTTCTTT. Its translation: CASSPLPGTEAFF.